The 18 T cell receptor beta chains below were found in one sample sequenced in a study of T cell repertoires in cytomegalovirus infection. One entry per CDR3 protein, called by TCRdb with MiXCR from the reads. The sample includes about 740,000 distinct CDR3 sequences, approximately 40% of them seen just once. The sequenced sample was PBMCs. The receptors originated from a human donor in good health (CMV status not recorded). Some clones in this sample may be carry-over from other donors' samples.

The V and J genes are TRBV6-6 and TRBJ2-3, with 10 bases lining up with TRBD2. CDR1 is MNHNY and CDR2 is SVGAGI in the germline V gene (reference sequence). This CDR3 has 16 residues. Trimming took 8 bases from V and 6 from J; bases not matched to a gene: 14. CDR3 residues: CASLERAGGKADTQYF. In DNA form, the CDR3 reads TGTGCCAGCTTGGAGAGAGCGGGAGGGAAGGCTGATACGCAGTATTTT.

In the case of this clonotype: The germline gene is not matched at one end of the junction; a read error may be the cause. The chain recombines TRBV28 with TRBJ1-1; TRBD1 matches at 7 bases. CDR1 and CDR2 from the germline V gene are MDHEN and SYDVKM. The CDR3 extends over 14 amino acids. The CDR3 reads CASNPQGRNTEDFF. The CDR3, as DNA: TGTGCCAGCAATCCACAGGGGAGGAACACTGAAGATTTCTTT. Supplemented by reference TRBV28 and TRBJ1-1, the full variable domain reads DVKVTQSSRYLVKRTGEKVFLECVQDMDHENMFWYRQDPGLGLRLIYFSYDVKMKEKGDIPEGYSVSREKKERFSLILESASTNQTSMYLCASNPQGRNTEDFFGQGTRLTVV.

This rearrangement joins TRBV25-1 to TRBJ2-5; D is possibly TRBD1 or TRBD2 (5 bases each). The CDR3 has 14 amino acids. Germline CDR1 MGHDK, CDR2 SYGVNS. V was shortened by 3 bases and J by 2 bases, with 10 bases between the two germline ends. CDR3: CASSDPGPQETQYF. As DNA, the CDR3 is TGTGCCAGCAGTGACCCGGGACCGCAAGAGACCCAGTACTTC.

The rearrangement uses TRBV19 and TRBJ1-1, with TRBD1 identical over 7 bases. The CDR3 spans 15 residues. CDR1 and CDR2 from the germline V gene are LNHDA and SQIVND (reference sequence). The V and J ends lost 6 bases and 6 bases, in that order; junction bases with no gene match: 13. The CDR3 DNA reads TGTGCCAGTAGCTCAAGCAAGGGGGCTGTGGCTGAAGCTTTCTTT. It codes for CASSSSKGAVAEAFF.

This clonotype showed up just a few times. The chain combines TRBV7-6 with TRBJ2-7; tentatively, D is TRBD2 (6 bases). Trimming took off 4 bases at V and 5 bases at J, with 18 bases between the two ends. Germline V gene data show CDR1 as SGHVS and CDR2 as FNYEAQ. The CDR3 is 15 amino acids. The CDR3 coding sequence is TGTGCCAGCAGCTCGACGGAAGGGAGGCCCCACGAGCAGTACTTC. Its protein product is CASSSTEGRPHEQYF.

This chain's CDR3 is CASGGFLEGYTF. The CDR3 region has the DNA TGTGCCAGTGGGGGGTTCCTCGAGGGCTACACCTTC. The chain uses TRBV19 and TRBJ1-2; weak D call: TRBD1 (5 bases). CDR1 is LNHDA, CDR2 SQIVND, per germline (reference sequence). Deletions cut 8 bases from V and 8 bases from J, with 15 bases between. The CDR3 covers 12 residues.

This chain joins TRBV6-1 and TRBJ2-7; D is unresolved. This CDR3 is 14 amino acids long. Germline V gene lookup returns CDR1 MNHNS and CDR2 SASEGT. V dropped 0 bases and J dropped 7 bases, with 13 bases sitting between them. The CDR3 DNA reads as TGTGCCAGCAGTGAAGCGGGCTTGTTTAGGGAGCAGTACTTC. Residues: CASSEAGLFREQYF.

The rearrangement uses TRBV23-1 and TRBJ2-7; D may match TRBD1 or TRBD2 (6 bases each). TRBV23-1 is filed as an ORF, its function uncertain. The CDR3 is 13 residues long. V lost 8 bases, J lost 6 bases, and 17 bases lay in between. This CDR3 reads CASLPPGAIEQYF. CDR3 DNA sequence: TGCGCCAGCTTACCCCCGGGGGCGATCGAGCAGTACTTC.

The rearrangement uses TRBV20-1 and TRBJ2-1; D gene unclear. Germline CDR1 reads DFQATT; CDR2 reads SNEGSKA (reference sequence). Between the trimmed V and J ends, which lost 1 base and 4 bases, there was a span of 8 bases. The CDR3 is made up of 13 amino acids. Written as DNA, the CDR3 is TGCAGTGCTAGAGTTGGTCAGTACAATGAGCAGTTCTTC. This gives the protein CSARVGQYNEQFF.

Note on this clonotype: This sequence is one base from a far larger clone and is likely a read error. This chain uses TRBV7-8 with TRBJ1-1; tentatively, D is TRBD1 (6 bases). Looked up from germline, CDR1 is SGHVS and CDR2 is FQNEAQ. The CDR3 length is 14 residues. The chain's CDR3 is CASILGGGGTEAFF. CDR3 nucleotide sequence: TGTGCCAGCATCTTAGGGGGAGGAGGCACTGAAGCTTTCTTT.

Ten or more counts support this clonotype. The rearrangement links TRBV19 to TRBJ1-5, with D unclear. Germline V gives CDR1 LNHDA, CDR2 SQIVND (reference sequence). Trimming cost V 9 bases and J 4 bases, with 10 bases left between them. There are 12 residues in the CDR3. For the CDR3, the DNA is TGTGCCAGCAGCGAAGGGAATCAGCCCCAGCATTTT. This sequence encodes CASSEGNQPQHF.

The genes are TRBV28 and TRBJ2-5; 8 bases are a match to TRBD2. The CDR3 runs 13 residues. V lost 10 bases to trimming and J lost 1 base; unmatched junction nucleotides: 5. The V gene's germline CDR1 is MDHEN and CDR2 SYDVKM. The CDR3 region has the DNA TGTGCCATCTCACGGGGGGGCCAAGAGACCCAGTACTTC. This encodes CAISRGGQETQYF. Filled out from reference TRBV28 and TRBJ2-5, the complete variable domain reads DVKVTQSSRYLVKRTGEKVFLECVQDMDHENMFWYRQDPGLGLRLIYFSYDVKMKEKGDIPEGYSVSREKKERFSLILESASTNQTSMYLCAISRGGQETQYFGPGTRLLVL.

This clonotype was seen only a few times. The CDR3 sequence: CASSFLSLTAFAGNEKLFF. DNA of the CDR3: TGTGCCAGCAGCTTCCTCTCCTTGACAGCCTTTGCGGGGAATGAAAAACTGTTTTTT. The chain employs TRBV7-2 and TRBJ1-4; the D gene is possibly TRBD1 (5 bases). The CDR3 length is 19 residues. Germline CDR1 and CDR2: SGHTA and FQGNSA. V was pared by 3 bases and J by 5 bases, with 25 bases between.

The chain recombines TRBV4-2 with TRBJ2-1; D uncertain. The CDR3 has 16 residues. Germline assignment: CDR1 LGHNA and CDR2 YNFKEQ. The V end was cut by 4 bases, the J end by 8 bases, with 21 bases between. As DNA, the CDR3 is TGTGCCAGCAGCCCCGATTACCACGACTTCCTCGATGAGCAGTTCTTC. Protein product: CASSPDYHDFLDEQFF.

This chain links TRBV4-1 with TRBJ1-1; 9 nucleotides align to TRBD1. V lost 1 base to trimming and J lost 5 bases; unmatched junction nucleotides: 5. Germline values: CDR1 MGHRA, CDR2 YSYEKL. The CDR3 is 15 amino acids. This CDR3 is CASSQGTGVRTEAFF. The CDR3 DNA sequence: TGCGCCAGCAGCCAAGGGACAGGGGTTCGGACTGAAGCTTTCTTT.

Here the CDR3 DNA reads TGTGCCAGCAGCCCCACAGCAGGCAGCCAGCTAAGCCTTTACTCCTACGAGCAGTACTTC. It specifies CASSPTAGSQLSLYSYEQYF. The chain uses TRBV14 and TRBJ2-7; D unclear. The CDR3 totals 20 residues. Per the germline V gene, CDR1 is SGHDN and CDR2 is FVKESK. V dropped 4 bases and J dropped 0 bases, with 28 bases sitting between them.

This chain joins TRBV27 and TRBJ1-5; D unclear. The V gene lost 0 bases and the J gene lost 1 base, with 7 bases spanning the gap. Germline-derived CDR1 and CDR2 are MNHEY and SMNVEV (reference sequence). The CDR3 extends over 15 amino acids. The DNA for the CDR3 is TGTGCCAGCAGTTTATCGGCATCGAGCAATCAGCCCCAGCATTTT. Translated, it gives CASSLSASSNQPQHF.

The chain has TRBV29-1 and TRBJ2-2; the D call may be TRBD1 or TRBD2 (5 bases each). The CDR3 has 12 residues. Per germline, CDR1 SQVTM and CDR2 ANQGSEA. The V end was cut by 7 bases, the J end by 8 bases, with 14 bases between. The CDR3 loop is CSAGRSMGELFF. In nucleotides, the CDR3 is TGCAGCGCGGGACGGAGTATGGGGGAGCTGTTTTTT.